Listed below are T cell receptor beta chains from one sample, sequenced in a study of cytomegalovirus exposure and HLA in healthy donors. The assay was immunoSEQ multiplex PCR, and TCRdb's table has in-frame clones only and misses some. The table has around 160,000 clones, roughly 80% seen once; the top ten hold 9.5% to 10%. The sequenced sample was PBMCs. The receptors here all came from a man aged 18 to 30 in good health and CMV-seropositive. The CDR3 runs from the conserved cysteine through the conserved F or W. The D gene is left open where the match is weak. For some rows the clone size is stated as once, few or many, or as a class when expanded; others skip it.

j_call: TRBJ2-1
d_call: TRBD1
clone_size: -
v_call: TRBV11-2
cdr3_nt: TGTGCCAGCAGCTCCTATGCCGGGACAGGGTACAATGAGCAGTTCTTC
cdr3_aa: CASSSYAGTGYNEQFF

j_call: TRBJ2-3
d_call: -
clone_size: -
v_call: TRBV29-1
cdr3_nt: TGCAGCGTGGCCCCTCACGGGAGCACAGATACGCAGTATTTT
cdr3_aa: CSVAPHGSTDTQYF

j_call: TRBJ2-7
d_call: -
clone_size: once
v_call: TRBV27
cdr3_nt: TGTGCCAGCAGTTTAGGAGCGGGTGCCCACTACGAGCAGTACTTC
cdr3_aa: CASSLGAGAHYEQYF

j_call: TRBJ1-1
d_call: -
clone_size: -
v_call: TRBV4-1
cdr3_nt: TGCGCCAGCAGCCAAGATTCCCCGTACGGGTTAGCAACTGAAGCTTTCTTT
cdr3_aa: CASSQDSPYGLATEAFF

j_call: TRBJ1-1
d_call: -
clone_size: few
v_call: TRBV11-2
cdr3_nt: TGTGCCAGCAGCTCTCTCCAGTGGAACACTGAAGCTTTCTTT
cdr3_aa: CASSSLQWNTEAFF

j_call: TRBJ2-1
d_call: -
clone_size: -
v_call: TRBV29-1
cdr3_nt: TGCAGCGTTGTAGAGCAGGGGAGGGTTTCGCCGTTCTTC
cdr3_aa: CSVVEQGRVSPFF

j_call: TRBJ1-2
d_call: -
clone_size: -
v_call: TRBV11-1
cdr3_nt: TGTGCCAGCAGCTCCGGACAGCTCTATGGCTACACCTTC
cdr3_aa: CASSSGQLYGYTF

j_call: TRBJ2-7
d_call: -
clone_size: -
v_call: TRBV6-6
cdr3_nt: TGTGCCAGCAGTTACCCTCGCTCCTACGAGCAGTACTTC
cdr3_aa: CASSYPRSYEQYF

j_call: TRBJ1-2
d_call: TRBD1
clone_size: -
v_call: TRBV2
cdr3_nt: TGTGCCAGCAGGGACCTACAGGGGGCTAACTATGGCTACACCTTC
cdr3_aa: CASRDLQGANYGYTF

j_call: TRBJ2-5
d_call: TRBD2
clone_size: -
v_call: TRBV6-5
cdr3_nt: TGTGCCAGCAAACGTAGCGGGATGATGGAGACCCAGTACTTC
cdr3_aa: CASKRSGMMETQYF

j_call: TRBJ1-2
d_call: TRBD1
clone_size: -
v_call: TRBV9
cdr3_nt: TGTGCCAGCAGCGTCTCCGGGACAGCCCTCTATGGCTACACCTTC
cdr3_aa: CASSVSGTALYGYTF

j_call: TRBJ1-5
d_call: TRBD1
clone_size: -
v_call: TRBV28
cdr3_nt: TGTGCCAGCAGTTTAACCGGACAGGGGGGCAATCAGCCCCAGCATTTT
cdr3_aa: CASSLTGQGGNQPQHF

j_call: TRBJ2-1
d_call: -
clone_size: -
v_call: TRBV28
cdr3_nt: TGTGCCAGCGATGGGGGGGCCCTCGACAATGAGCAGTTCTTC
cdr3_aa: CASDGGALDNEQFF

j_call: TRBJ1-1
d_call: -
clone_size: -
v_call: TRBV29-1
cdr3_nt: TGCAGCGTCCGGGACACTGAAGCTTTCTTT
cdr3_aa: CSVRDTEAFF

j_call: TRBJ2-5
d_call: TRBD1
clone_size: -
v_call: TRBV5-1
cdr3_nt: TGCGCCAGCGGATCTCAGGACAGGGGGCACCAAGAGACCCAGTACTTC
cdr3_aa: CASGSQDRGHQETQYF

j_call: TRBJ2-1
d_call: -
clone_size: -
v_call: TRBV10-2
cdr3_nt: TGCGCCAGCAGCGACGCTAGACTCCCCTACAATGAGCAGTTCTTC
cdr3_aa: CASSDARLPYNEQFF

j_call: TRBJ1-2
d_call: TRBD1
clone_size: -
v_call: TRBV4-3
cdr3_nt: TGCGCCAGCAGCCAAATAACAGGGGGCGGAGGCAGTGGCTACACCTTC
cdr3_aa: CASSQITGGGGSGYTF

j_call: TRBJ1-2
d_call: -
clone_size: -
v_call: TRBV15
cdr3_nt: TGTGCCACCAGCAGAGATCGAGGCTTAGGCAACTATGGCTACACCTTC
cdr3_aa: CATSRDRGLGNYGYTF

j_call: TRBJ2-7
d_call: TRBD2
clone_size: few
v_call: TRBV5-4
cdr3_nt: TGTGCCAGCAGCCTCGGGGGGATGTCCGCCGAGCAGTACTTC
cdr3_aa: CASSLGGMSAEQYF

j_call: TRBJ1-1
d_call: TRBD1
clone_size: -
v_call: TRBV4-1
cdr3_nt: TGCGCCAGCAGCCTAACAGGGGACACTGAAGCTTTCTTT
cdr3_aa: CASSLTGDTEAFF

j_call: TRBJ2-5
d_call: -
clone_size: -
v_call: TRBV4-1
cdr3_nt: TGCGCCAGCAGCCAGCTGGGGCTAGTTTTGGAGACCCAGTACTTC
cdr3_aa: CASSQLGLVLETQYF

j_call: TRBJ2-1
d_call: TRBD2
clone_size: -
v_call: TRBV19
cdr3_nt: TGTGCCAGTAGTCAGCCAACTAGCGGGAATAGAGGGCAGTTCTTC
cdr3_aa: CASSQPTSGNRGQFF

j_call: TRBJ2-6
d_call: TRBD2
clone_size: -
v_call: TRBV19
cdr3_nt: TGTGCCAGTAGTCGGGGACTAGCGGGAGCTGGGGCCAACGTCCTGACTTTC
cdr3_aa: CASSRGLAGAGANVLTF

j_call: TRBJ1-4
d_call: -
clone_size: -
v_call: TRBV27
cdr3_nt: TGTGCCAGCAGTCGGCTACAGGGAAGAGGTGAAAAACTGTTTTTT
cdr3_aa: CASSRLQGRGEKLFF

j_call: TRBJ2-1
d_call: TRBD2
clone_size: -
v_call: TRBV28
cdr3_nt: TGTGCCAGCGGTAGGCTAGCGGGAGGGGTGAATGAGCAGTTCTTC
cdr3_aa: CASGRLAGGVNEQFF

j_call: TRBJ2-7
d_call: TRBD1
clone_size: -
v_call: TRBV5-1
cdr3_nt: TGCGCCAGCAGCACCGGGACAGGTCAAGTCTACGAGCAGTACTTC
cdr3_aa: CASSTGTGQVYEQYF

j_call: TRBJ1-2
d_call: -
clone_size: few
v_call: TRBV27
cdr3_nt: TGTGCCAGCAGTTACCACACAGCCGGCTATGGCTACACCTTC
cdr3_aa: CASSYHTAGYGYTF

j_call: TRBJ2-5
d_call: TRBD1
clone_size: few
v_call: TRBV9
cdr3_nt: TGTGCCAGCAGCGGAGCCCGAGGGGGCCCAGAGACCCAGTACTTC
cdr3_aa: CASSGARGGPETQYF

j_call: TRBJ2-1
d_call: -
clone_size: -
v_call: TRBV5-1
cdr3_nt: TGCGCCAGCAGGAGTGGGGGGACGTACAATGAGCAGTTCTTC
cdr3_aa: CASRSGGTYNEQFF

j_call: TRBJ2-3
d_call: -
clone_size: few
v_call: TRBV28
cdr3_nt: TGTGCCAGCAGTTTACAGGCCCAACTCACAGATACGCAGTATTTT
cdr3_aa: CASSLQAQLTDTQYF

j_call: TRBJ1-4
d_call: -
clone_size: -
v_call: TRBV5-1
cdr3_nt: TGCGCCAGCAGCTTAATACAGGGCGAGGCAACTAATGAAAAATTGTTTTTT
cdr3_aa: CASSLIQGEATNEKLFF

j_call: TRBJ1-1
d_call: TRBD1
clone_size: -
v_call: TRBV5-6
cdr3_nt: TGTGCCAGCAGCGGGGACAGGTGGGCTGAAGCTTTCTTT
cdr3_aa: CASSGDRWAEAFF

j_call: TRBJ2-1
d_call: -
clone_size: -
v_call: TRBV7-9
cdr3_nt: TGTGCCAGCAGCCAGGGACTTGCCTCCCATGAGCAGTTCTTC
cdr3_aa: CASSQGLASHEQFF

j_call: TRBJ2-4
d_call: -
clone_size: few
v_call: TRBV6-6
cdr3_nt: TGTGCCAGCAGTGCACCAGGGTTCAGCAAAAACATTCAGTACTTC
cdr3_aa: CASSAPGFSKNIQYF

j_call: TRBJ1-1
d_call: TRBD1
clone_size: -
v_call: TRBV5-6
cdr3_nt: TGTGCCAGCAGCTTTGGGACAGCAATGAACACTGAAGCTTTCTTT
cdr3_aa: CASSFGTAMNTEAFF

j_call: TRBJ1-2
d_call: TRBD1
clone_size: -
v_call: TRBV28
cdr3_nt: TGTGCCAGCAAGACAGGGGTCTATGGCTACACCTTC
cdr3_aa: CASKTGVYGYTF

j_call: TRBJ2-5
d_call: -
clone_size: many
v_call: TRBV4-2
cdr3_nt: TGTGCCAGCAGCCAAGATCGAGACTTCCAAGAGACCCAGTACTTC
cdr3_aa: CASSQDRDFQETQYF

j_call: TRBJ2-7
d_call: TRBD1
clone_size: once
v_call: TRBV4-1
cdr3_nt: TGCGCCAGCAGGCAACAGTTCAGGGGGAGCGCCTACGAGCAGTACTTC
cdr3_aa: CASRQQFRGSAYEQYF

j_call: TRBJ1-5
d_call: -
clone_size: once
v_call: TRBV30
cdr3_nt: TGTGCCTGGAGTGGGGAGGGGATAAGTCAGCCCCAGCATTTT
cdr3_aa: CAWSGEGISQPQHF

j_call: TRBJ2-7
d_call: -
clone_size: -
v_call: TRBV4-2
cdr3_nt: TGTGCCAGCAGCCAAGATTCGGGGAACGAGCAGTACTTC
cdr3_aa: CASSQDSGNEQYF

j_call: TRBJ2-7
d_call: -
clone_size: -
v_call: TRBV5-6
cdr3_nt: TGTGCCAGCAGTCTCTACGGAGGGAATGGCGAGCAGTACTTC
cdr3_aa: CASSLYGGNGEQYF

j_call: TRBJ1-2
d_call: -
clone_size: -
v_call: TRBV19
cdr3_nt: TGTGCCAGTAGCCTTTCAGGAATCTATGGCTACACCTTC
cdr3_aa: CASSLSGIYGYTF

j_call: TRBJ1-2
d_call: -
clone_size: -
v_call: TRBV28
cdr3_nt: TGTGCCAGCAGTTTGGCCTATGGCTACACCTTC
cdr3_aa: CASSLAYGYTF

j_call: TRBJ1-2
d_call: TRBD1
clone_size: -
v_call: TRBV10-3
cdr3_nt: TGTGCCAGTACAGGGGACCTCTATGGCTACACCTTC
cdr3_aa: CASTGDLYGYTF

j_call: TRBJ1-1
d_call: -
clone_size: -
v_call: TRBV19
cdr3_nt: TGTGCCAGTAGCCAACGGTATCGGGATTTGGGAGCAGAAGCTTTCTTT
cdr3_aa: CASSQRYRDLGAEAFF

j_call: TRBJ1-3
d_call: -
clone_size: few
v_call: TRBV13
cdr3_nt: TGTGCCAGCAGCTTAGACAGGGCGGCTGGAAACACCATATATTTT
cdr3_aa: CASSLDRAAGNTIYF

j_call: TRBJ1-5
d_call: TRBD1
clone_size: -
v_call: TRBV28
cdr3_nt: TGTGCCAGCAGCAGTAACCCTGACAGGGCTAATCAGCCCCAGCATTTT
cdr3_aa: CASSSNPDRANQPQHF

j_call: TRBJ1-1
d_call: TRBD1
clone_size: -
v_call: TRBV13
cdr3_nt: TGTGCCAGCAGCGAAAACAGGGGAGGCACTGAAGCTTTCTTT
cdr3_aa: CASSENRGGTEAFF

j_call: TRBJ1-2
d_call: -
clone_size: few
v_call: TRBV6-5
cdr3_nt: TGTGCCAGCAGTTACTCGAGACAGACCAACTATGGCTACACCTTC
cdr3_aa: CASSYSRQTNYGYTF

j_call: TRBJ2-7
d_call: -
clone_size: -
v_call: TRBV6-5
cdr3_nt: TGTGCCAGCAGTTACCGCGGCTCCTACGAGCAGTACTTC
cdr3_aa: CASSYRGSYEQYF

j_call: TRBJ1-2
d_call: -
clone_size: -
v_call: TRBV6-5
cdr3_nt: TGTGCCAGCAGTGTGACAGTGTTGGGAGGCTACACCTTC
cdr3_aa: CASSVTVLGGYTF

j_call: TRBJ1-1
d_call: TRBD1
clone_size: -
v_call: TRBV5-1
cdr3_nt: TGCGCCAGCAGCTTGGAAGGGGGCTCCAACACTGAAGCTTTCTTT
cdr3_aa: CASSLEGGSNTEAFF